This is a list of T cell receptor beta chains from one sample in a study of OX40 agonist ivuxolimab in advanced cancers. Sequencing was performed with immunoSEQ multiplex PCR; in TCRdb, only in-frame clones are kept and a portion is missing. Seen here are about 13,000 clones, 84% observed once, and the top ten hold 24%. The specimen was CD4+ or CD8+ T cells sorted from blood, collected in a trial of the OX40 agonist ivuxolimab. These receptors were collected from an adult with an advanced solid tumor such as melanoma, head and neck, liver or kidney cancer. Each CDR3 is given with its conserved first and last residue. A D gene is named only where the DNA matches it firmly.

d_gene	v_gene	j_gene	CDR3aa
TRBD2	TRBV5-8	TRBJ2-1	CASSLYSGRAYNEQFF
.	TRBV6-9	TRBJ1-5	CASSPQGGNQPQHF
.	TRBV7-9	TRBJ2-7	CATTATSREQYF
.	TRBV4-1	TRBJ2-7	CASSQGQGYYEQYF
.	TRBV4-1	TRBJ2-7	CASSQETPYEQYF
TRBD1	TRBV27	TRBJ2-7	CASRDRWAGGNEQYF
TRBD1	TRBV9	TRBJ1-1	CASSDEGQGGTEAFF
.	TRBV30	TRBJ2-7	CAWSRQGYEQYF
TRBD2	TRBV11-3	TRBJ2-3	CASSGPSGGASFDSDTQYF
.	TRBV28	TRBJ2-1	CASSLSLLGYNEQFF
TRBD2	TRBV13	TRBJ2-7	CASSPKSVAGAYEQYF